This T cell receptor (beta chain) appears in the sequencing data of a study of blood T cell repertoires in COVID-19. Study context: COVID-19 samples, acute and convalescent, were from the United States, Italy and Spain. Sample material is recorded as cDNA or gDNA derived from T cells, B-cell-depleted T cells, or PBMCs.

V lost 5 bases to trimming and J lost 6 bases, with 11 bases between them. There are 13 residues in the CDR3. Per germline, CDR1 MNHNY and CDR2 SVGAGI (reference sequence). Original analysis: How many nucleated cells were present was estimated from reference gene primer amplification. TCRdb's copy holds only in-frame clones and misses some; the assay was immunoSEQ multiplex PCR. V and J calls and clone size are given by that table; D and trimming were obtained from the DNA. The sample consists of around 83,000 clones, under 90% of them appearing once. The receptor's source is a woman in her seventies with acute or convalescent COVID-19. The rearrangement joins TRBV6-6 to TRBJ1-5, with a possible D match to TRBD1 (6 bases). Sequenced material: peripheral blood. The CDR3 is CASSQGGGQPQHF. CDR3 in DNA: TGTGCCAGCAGTCAGGGAGGGGGTCAGCCCCAGCATTTT.